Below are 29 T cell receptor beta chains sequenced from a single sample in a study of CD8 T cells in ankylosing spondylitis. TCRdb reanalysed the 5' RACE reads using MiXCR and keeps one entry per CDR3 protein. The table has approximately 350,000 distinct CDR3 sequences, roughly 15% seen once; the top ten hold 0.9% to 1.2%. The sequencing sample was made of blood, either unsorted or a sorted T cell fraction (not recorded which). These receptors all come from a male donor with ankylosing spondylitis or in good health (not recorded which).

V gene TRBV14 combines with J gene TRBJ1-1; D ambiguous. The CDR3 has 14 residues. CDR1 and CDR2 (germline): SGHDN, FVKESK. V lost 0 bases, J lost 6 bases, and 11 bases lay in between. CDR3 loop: CASSQDRGVPEAFF. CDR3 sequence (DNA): TGTGCCAGCAGCCAAGACCGCGGGGTGCCTGAAGCTTTCTTT.

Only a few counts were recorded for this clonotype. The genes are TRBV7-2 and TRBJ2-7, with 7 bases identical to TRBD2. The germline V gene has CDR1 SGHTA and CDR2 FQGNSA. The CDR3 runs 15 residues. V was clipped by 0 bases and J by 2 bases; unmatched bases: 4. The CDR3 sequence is CASSLASGTTYEQYF. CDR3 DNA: TGTGCCAGCAGCTTAGCAAGTGGGACTACCTACGAGCAGTACTTC.

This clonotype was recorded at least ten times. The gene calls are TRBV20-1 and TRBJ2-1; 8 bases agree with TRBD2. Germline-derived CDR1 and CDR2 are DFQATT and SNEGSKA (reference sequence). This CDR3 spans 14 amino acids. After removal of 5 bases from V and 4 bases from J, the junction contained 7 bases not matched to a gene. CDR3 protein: CSAGRSGSYNEQFF. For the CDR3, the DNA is TGCAGTGCTGGTAGGAGCGGGAGTTACAATGAGCAGTTCTTC.

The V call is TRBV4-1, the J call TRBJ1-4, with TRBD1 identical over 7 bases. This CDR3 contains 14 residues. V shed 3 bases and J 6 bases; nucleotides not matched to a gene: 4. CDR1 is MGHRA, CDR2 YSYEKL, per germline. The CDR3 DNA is TGCGCCAGCAGCCAGACAGGGCGGGATGAAAAACTGTTTTTT. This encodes CASSQTGRDEKLFF.

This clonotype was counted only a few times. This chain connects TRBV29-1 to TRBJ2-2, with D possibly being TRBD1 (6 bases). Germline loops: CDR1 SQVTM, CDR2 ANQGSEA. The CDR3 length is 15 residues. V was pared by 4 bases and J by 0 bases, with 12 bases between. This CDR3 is CSVAFRGANTGELFF. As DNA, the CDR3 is TGCAGCGTTGCGTTCAGGGGAGCGAACACCGGGGAGCTGTTTTTT.

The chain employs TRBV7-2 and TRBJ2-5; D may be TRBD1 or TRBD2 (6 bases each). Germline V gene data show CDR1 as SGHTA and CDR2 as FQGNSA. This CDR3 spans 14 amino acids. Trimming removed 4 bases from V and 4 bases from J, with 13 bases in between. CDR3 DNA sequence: TGTGCCAGCAGCTCTGGGGGCGGGACAGAGACCCAGTACTTC. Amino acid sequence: CASSSGGGTETQYF.

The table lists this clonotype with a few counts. CDR3 region: CASSPNGQGIQETQYF. In nucleotides, the CDR3 is TGTGCCAGCAGCCCAAACGGACAGGGCATTCAAGAGACCCAGTACTTC. The chain carries TRBV7-2 and TRBJ2-5; 8 bases match TRBD1. V lost 5 bases to trimming and J lost 2 bases; unmatched junction nucleotides: 10. Germline assignment: CDR1 SGHTA and CDR2 FQGNSA. CDR3 size: 16 residues.

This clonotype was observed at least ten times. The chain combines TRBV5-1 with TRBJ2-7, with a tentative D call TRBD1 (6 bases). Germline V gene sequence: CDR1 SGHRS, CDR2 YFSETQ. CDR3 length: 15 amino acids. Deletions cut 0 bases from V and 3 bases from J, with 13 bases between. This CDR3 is CASSLVGQQLYEQYF. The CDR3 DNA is TGCGCCAGCAGCTTGGTAGGACAGCAACTCTACGAGCAGTACTTC.

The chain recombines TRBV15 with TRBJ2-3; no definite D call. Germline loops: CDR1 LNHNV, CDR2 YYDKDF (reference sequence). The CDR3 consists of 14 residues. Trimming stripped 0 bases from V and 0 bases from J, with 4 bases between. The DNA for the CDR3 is TGTGCCACCAGCAGAGATCTTAGCACAGATACGCAGTATTTT. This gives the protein CATSRDLSTDTQYF. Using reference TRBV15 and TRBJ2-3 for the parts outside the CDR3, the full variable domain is DAMVIQNPRYQVTQFGKPVTLSCSQTLNHNVMYWYQQKSSQAPKLLFHYYDKDFNNEADTPDNFQSRRPNTSFCFLDIRSPGLGDTAMYLCATSRDLSTDTQYFGPGTRLTVL.

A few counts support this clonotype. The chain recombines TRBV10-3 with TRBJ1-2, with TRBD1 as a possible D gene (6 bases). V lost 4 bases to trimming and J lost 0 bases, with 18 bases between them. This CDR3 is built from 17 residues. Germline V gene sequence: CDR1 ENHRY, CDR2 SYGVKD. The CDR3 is CAISGKAGEEANYGYTF. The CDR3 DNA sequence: TGTGCCATCAGTGGGAAGGCAGGGGAGGAAGCTAACTATGGCTACACCTTC.

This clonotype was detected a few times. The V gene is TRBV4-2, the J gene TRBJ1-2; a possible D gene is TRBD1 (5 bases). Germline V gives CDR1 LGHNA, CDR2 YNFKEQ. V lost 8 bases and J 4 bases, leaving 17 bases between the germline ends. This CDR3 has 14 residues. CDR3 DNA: TGTGCCAGCTCCTTTGACAGACTCTCCTATGGCTACACCTTC. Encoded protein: CASSFDRLSYGYTF.

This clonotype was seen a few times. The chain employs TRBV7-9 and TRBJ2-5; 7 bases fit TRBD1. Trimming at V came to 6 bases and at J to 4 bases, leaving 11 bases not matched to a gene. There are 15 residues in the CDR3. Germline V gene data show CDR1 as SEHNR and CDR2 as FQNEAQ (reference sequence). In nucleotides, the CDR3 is TGTGCCAGCAGTTTTCACGGGACAGTCCGAGAGACCCAGTACTTC. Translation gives CASSFHGTVRETQYF.

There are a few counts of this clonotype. CDR3: CAITGTSGRGAYNEQFF. The CDR3 nucleotides read TGTGCCATCACCGGGACTAGCGGGAGAGGGGCCTACAATGAGCAGTTCTTC. The J gene is TRBJ2-1, the V gene TRBV10-3; 14 bases match TRBD2. Germline CDR1 reads ENHRY; CDR2 reads SYGVKD. The CDR3 covers 17 residues. The V and J ends lost 7 bases and 2 bases, in that order; junction bases with no gene match: 7.

CDR3 DNA: TGTGCCAGCGGTACCCAAGGGGCGTGGACTGAAGCTTTCTTT. Translating gives CASGTQGAWTEAFF. The V call is TRBV25-1, the J call TRBJ1-1, with D tentatively TRBD1 (5 bases). This CDR3 spans 14 amino acids. Trimming cost V 8 bases and J 5 bases, with 18 bases left between them. Germline V gene lookup returns CDR1 MGHDK and CDR2 SYGVNS.

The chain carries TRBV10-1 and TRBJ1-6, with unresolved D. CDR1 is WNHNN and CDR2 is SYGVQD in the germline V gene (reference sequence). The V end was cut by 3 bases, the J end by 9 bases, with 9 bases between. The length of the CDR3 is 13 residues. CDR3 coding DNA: TGCGCCAGCAGTGATTTAAAAGGTTCACCCCTCCACTTT. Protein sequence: CASSDLKGSPLHF.

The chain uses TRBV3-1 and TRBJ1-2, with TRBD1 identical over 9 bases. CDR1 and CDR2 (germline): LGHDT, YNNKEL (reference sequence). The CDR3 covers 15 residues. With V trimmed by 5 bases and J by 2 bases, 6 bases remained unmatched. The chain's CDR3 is CASSSWTGDNYGYTF. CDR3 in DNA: TGTGCCAGCAGCTCCTGGACAGGGGACAACTATGGCTACACCTTC.

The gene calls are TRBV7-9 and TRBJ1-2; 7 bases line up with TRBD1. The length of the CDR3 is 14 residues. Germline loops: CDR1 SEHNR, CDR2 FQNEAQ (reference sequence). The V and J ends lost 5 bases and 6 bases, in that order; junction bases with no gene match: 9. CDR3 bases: TGTGCCAGCAGCCGGGACAGCCCAAGGAATGGCTACACCTTC. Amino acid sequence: CASSRDSPRNGYTF. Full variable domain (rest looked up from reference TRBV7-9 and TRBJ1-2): DTGVSQNPRHKITKRGQNVTFRCDPISEHNRLYWYRQTLGQGPEFLTYFQNEAQLEKSRLLSDRFSAERPKGSFSTLEIQRTEQGDSAMYLCASSRDSPRNGYTFGSGTRLTVV.

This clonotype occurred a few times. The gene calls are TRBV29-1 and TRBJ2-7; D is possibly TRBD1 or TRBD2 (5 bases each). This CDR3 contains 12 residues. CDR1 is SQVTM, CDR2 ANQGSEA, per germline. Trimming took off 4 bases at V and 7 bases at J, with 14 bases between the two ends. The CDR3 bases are TGCAGCGTTGCGCAGGGTGGGACGGAGCAGTACTTC. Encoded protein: CSVAQGGTEQYF.

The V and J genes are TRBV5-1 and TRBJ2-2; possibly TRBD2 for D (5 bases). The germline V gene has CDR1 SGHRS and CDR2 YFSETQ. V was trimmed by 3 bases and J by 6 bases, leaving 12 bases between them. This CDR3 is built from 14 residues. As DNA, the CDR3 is TGCGCCAGCAGCTACCTGGAGGTTGCCGGGGAGCTGTTTTTT. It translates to CASSYLEVAGELFF.

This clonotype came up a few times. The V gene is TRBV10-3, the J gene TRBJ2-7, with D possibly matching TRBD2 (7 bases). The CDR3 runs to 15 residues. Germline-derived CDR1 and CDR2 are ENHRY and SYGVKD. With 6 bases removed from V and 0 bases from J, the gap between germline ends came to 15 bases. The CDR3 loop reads CAIRDRGANSYEQYF. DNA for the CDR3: TGTGCCATCAGGGACCGGGGGGCGAACTCCTACGAGCAGTACTTC.

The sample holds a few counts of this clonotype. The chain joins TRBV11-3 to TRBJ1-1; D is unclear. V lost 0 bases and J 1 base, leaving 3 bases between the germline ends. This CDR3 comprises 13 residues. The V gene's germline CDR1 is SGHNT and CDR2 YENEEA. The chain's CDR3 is CASSLDWNTEAFF. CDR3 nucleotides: TGTGCCAGCAGCTTAGATTGGAACACTGAAGCTTTCTTT.

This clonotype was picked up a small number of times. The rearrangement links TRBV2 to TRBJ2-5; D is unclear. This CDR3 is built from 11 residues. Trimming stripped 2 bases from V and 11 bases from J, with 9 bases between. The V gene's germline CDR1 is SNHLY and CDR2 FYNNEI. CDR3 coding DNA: TGTGCCAGCAGTGAATATACTCGACAGTACTTC. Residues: CASSEYTRQYF.

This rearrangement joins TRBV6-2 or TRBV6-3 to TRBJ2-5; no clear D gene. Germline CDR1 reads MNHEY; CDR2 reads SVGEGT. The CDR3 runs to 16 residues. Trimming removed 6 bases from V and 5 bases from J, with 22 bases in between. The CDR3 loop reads CASREPYLVGGETQYF. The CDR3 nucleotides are TGTGCCAGCAGAGAGCCCTACCTCGTCGGTGGGGAGACCCAGTACTTC.

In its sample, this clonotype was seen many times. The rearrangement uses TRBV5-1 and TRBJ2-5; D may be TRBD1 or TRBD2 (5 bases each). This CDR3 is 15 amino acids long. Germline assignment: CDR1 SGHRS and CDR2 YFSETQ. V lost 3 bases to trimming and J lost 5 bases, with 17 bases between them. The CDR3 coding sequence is TGCGCCAGCAGCTCCGTTGGGGGTTTTCCGGAGACCCAGTACTTC. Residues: CASSSVGGFPETQYF.

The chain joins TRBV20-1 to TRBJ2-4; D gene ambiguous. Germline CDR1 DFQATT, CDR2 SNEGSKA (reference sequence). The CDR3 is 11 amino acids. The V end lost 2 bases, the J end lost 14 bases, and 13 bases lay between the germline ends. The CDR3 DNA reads TGCAGTGCTAGAATTAGTACAGTTGAGTACTTC. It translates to CSARISTVEYF.

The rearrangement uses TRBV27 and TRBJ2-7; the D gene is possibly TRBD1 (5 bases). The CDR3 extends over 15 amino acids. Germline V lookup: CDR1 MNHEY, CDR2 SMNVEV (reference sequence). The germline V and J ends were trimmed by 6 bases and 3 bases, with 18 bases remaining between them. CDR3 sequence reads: CASSPRTLGLYEQYF. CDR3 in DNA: TGTGCCAGCAGCCCCAGGACACTCGGCCTCTACGAGCAGTACTTC.

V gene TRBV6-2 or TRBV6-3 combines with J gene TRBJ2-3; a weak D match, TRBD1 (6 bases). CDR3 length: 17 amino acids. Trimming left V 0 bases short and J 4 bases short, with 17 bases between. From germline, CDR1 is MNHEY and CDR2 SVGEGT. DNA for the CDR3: TGTGCCAGCAGTTACTCGTTAGGGGATTGGGGGCCAGATACGCAGTATTTT. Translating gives CASSYSLGDWGPDTQYF.

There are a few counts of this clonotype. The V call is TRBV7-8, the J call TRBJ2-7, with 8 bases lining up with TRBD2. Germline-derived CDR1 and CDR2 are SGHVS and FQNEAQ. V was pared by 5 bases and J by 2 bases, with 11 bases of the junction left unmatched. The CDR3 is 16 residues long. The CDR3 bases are TGTGCCAGCAGCCGGGGTGGCGGGGGGCTCACCTACGAGCAGTACTTC. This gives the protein CASSRGGGGLTYEQYF.

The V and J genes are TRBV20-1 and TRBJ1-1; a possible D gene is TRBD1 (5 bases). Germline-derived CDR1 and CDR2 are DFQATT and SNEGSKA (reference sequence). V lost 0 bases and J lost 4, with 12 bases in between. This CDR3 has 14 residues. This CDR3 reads CSARDAGGITEAFF. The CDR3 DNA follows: TGCAGTGCTAGAGACGCGGGGGGGATCACTGAAGCTTTCTTT.